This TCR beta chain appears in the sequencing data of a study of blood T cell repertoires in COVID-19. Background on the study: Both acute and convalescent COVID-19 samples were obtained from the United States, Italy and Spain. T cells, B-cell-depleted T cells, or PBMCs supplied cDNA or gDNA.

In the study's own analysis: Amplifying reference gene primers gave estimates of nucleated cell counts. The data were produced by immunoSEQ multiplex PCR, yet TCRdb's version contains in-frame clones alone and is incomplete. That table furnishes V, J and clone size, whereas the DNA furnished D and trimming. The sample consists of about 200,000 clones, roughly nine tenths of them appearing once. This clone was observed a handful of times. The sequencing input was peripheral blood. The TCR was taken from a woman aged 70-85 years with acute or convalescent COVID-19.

CDR3 amino acids: CASKVLAGSVQYF. The CDR3 bases are TGTGCCAGCAAAGTTCTAGCGGGATCCGTGCAGTACTTC. V gene TRBV6-5 combines with J gene TRBJ2-7, with 9 positions matching TRBD2. Germline V gene sequence: CDR1 MNHEY, CDR2 SVGAGI. This CDR3 region has 13 residues. With V trimmed by 7 bases and J by 9 bases, 10 bases remained unmatched.